The clone carrying this T cell receptor (beta chain) was recorded only once. Its antigen remains unidentified. Using immunoSEQ multiplex PCR, the repertoire was profiled, and TCRdb retains in-frame clones only, with some absent. The sample includes about 18,000 clones, just over 85% seen only once; the top ten take under 0.8%. The sample comes from a study of T cells in narcolepsy. Overall study: Healthy controls were enrolled alongside patients with narcolepsy type 1 or type 2. Findings of the study overall: Blood of same and different patients, but not healthy controls, reportedly held recurring autoreactive clonotypes. HCRT-specific and TRIB2-specific autoreactive clonotypes appeared among same-patient CSF and blood CD4+ clonotypes.

The V gene end was trimmed by 6 bases and the J gene end by 6 bases; junction bases not matched to a gene: 17. The CDR3 spans 19 residues. Germline-derived CDR1 and CDR2 are ENHRY and SYGVKD. Specimen: memory (CD45RA-) CD4+ T cells from blood. The chain has TRBV10-3 and TRBJ2-3, with 14 bases that match TRBD2. This sequence was found in a human donor in good health. The CDR3 region has the DNA TGTGCCATCAGAGTCCAACCGACTAGCGGGAGGGCGGGTCGGGATACGCAGTATTTT. It codes for CAIRVQPTSGRAGRDTQYF.